The next 22 T cell receptor beta chains were all read from a single sample in a study of blood T cell repertoires in COVID-19. Measured with immunoSEQ multiplex PCR; TCRdb has only the in-frame clones, and not every one. The table includes around 150,000 clones, 60% to 85% detected once. Sequences were obtained from peripheral blood. The receptors originated from a man in his 70s with acute or convalescent COVID-19.

The gene calls are TRBV19 and TRBJ2-3; D uncertain. Between the trimmed V and J ends, which lost 3 bases and 0 bases, there was a span of 4 bases. The CDR3 has 13 amino acids. The V gene's germline CDR1 is LNHDA and CDR2 SQIVND (reference sequence). The CDR3 coding sequence is TGTGCCAGTAGTATGCTAAGCACAGATACGCAGTATTTT. Its translation is CASSMLSTDTQYF.

The chain carries TRBV6-5 and TRBJ1-1, with TRBD1 identical over 9 bases. CDR1 and CDR2 from the germline V gene are MNHEY and SVGAGI. CDR3 length equals 16 residues. After removal of 4 bases from V and 1 base from J, the junction contained 7 bases not matched to a gene. The CDR3 bases are TGTGCCAGCAGTTCACGACCGGACAGGGGGAACACTGAAGCTTTCTTT. Its translation is CASSSRPDRGNTEAFF.

This clone has only one observation. V usage is TRBV11-3 and J usage is TRBJ2-7, with TRBD1 matching 7 bases. Germline values: CDR1 SGHNT, CDR2 YENEEA. V lost 4 bases, J lost 2 bases, and 5 bases stayed unmatched. The CDR3 contains 14 residues. The CDR3 DNA reads TGTGCCAGCAGCTCAGGGGACAGAACCTACGAGCAGTACTTC. It translates to CASSSGDRTYEQYF.

The chain employs TRBV9 and TRBJ2-2, with 7 nucleotides matching TRBD1. CDR1 is SGDLS, CDR2 YYNGEE, per germline. V lost 3 bases to trimming and J lost 5 bases; unmatched junction nucleotides: 7. This CDR3 is built from 15 residues. CDR3 loop: CASSGLPQGTGELFF. The CDR3 DNA reads TGTGCCAGCAGCGGATTACCACAGGGGACCGGGGAGCTGTTTTTT.

This rearrangement joins TRBV7-9 to TRBJ1-2; 9 nucleotides match TRBD1. Germline loops: CDR1 SEHNR, CDR2 FQNEAQ (reference sequence). The CDR3 totals 15 residues. With 4 bases clipped from V and 3 bases from J, the junction kept 6 bases outside the gene matches. The CDR3 coding sequence is TGTGCCAGCAGCTCCGGGACAGGGTTATACTATGGCTACACCTTC. Its translation is CASSSGTGLYYGYTF.

This chain uses TRBV6-5 with TRBJ1-2, with D maybe TRBD1 (6 bases). Germline V gene data show CDR1 as MNHEY and CDR2 as SVGAGI. V was pared by 6 bases and J by 4 bases, with 12 bases between. This CDR3 contains 13 residues. CDR3 loop: CASSADSLYGYTF. The CDR3 nucleotides read TGTGCCAGCAGCGCGGACAGTCTCTATGGCTACACCTTC.

The V call is TRBV2, the J call TRBJ2-5; 9 bases match TRBD1. The CDR3 covers 14 residues. Germline V gene sequence: CDR1 SNHLY, CDR2 FYNNEI. Losses at the gene ends were 5 bases for V and 5 bases for J; bases not matched to a gene: 6. CDR3 amino acids: CASSIDRGMETQYF. The CDR3 nucleotides read TGTGCCAGCAGTATAGACAGGGGGATGGAGACCCAGTACTTC. Combining the CDR3 with reference TRBV2 and TRBJ2-5 gives the whole variable domain EPEVTQTPSHQVTQMGQEVILRCVPISNHLYFYWYRQILGQKVEFLVSFYNNEISEKSEIFDDQFSVERPDGSNFTLKIRSTKLEDSAMYFCASSIDRGMETQYFGPGTRLLVL.

The chain employs TRBV27 and TRBJ2-5, with 8 bases lining up with TRBD1. Germline V gene sequence: CDR1 MNHEY, CDR2 SMNVEV (reference sequence). V was pared by 1 base and J by 5 bases, with 12 bases of the junction left unmatched. This CDR3 contains 17 residues. The CDR3, as DNA: TGTGCCAGCAGTTTATTTGGGCAGGGGGCAGTTTATGAGACCCAGTACTTC. It translates to CASSLFGQGAVYETQYF.

This clone was counted a few times. The same CDR3 arises from other DNA sequences in this sample as well. The V gene is TRBV7-2, the J gene TRBJ2-7, with TRBD1 matching over 7 bases. CDR3 length equals 15 residues. From germline, CDR1 is SGHTA and CDR2 FQGNSA. V trimming: 1 base; J trimming: 0 bases; junction bases outside the gene matches: 3. The CDR3 here is CASSLEWDSSYEQYF. The CDR3 region has the DNA TGTGCCAGCAGCTTAGAATGGGACAGCTCCTACGAGCAGTACTTC.

The chain recombines TRBV6-2 or TRBV6-3 with TRBJ2-7; 9 bases map to TRBD1. Germline V gives CDR1 MNHEY, CDR2 SVGEGT. The ends lost 0 bases at V and 4 bases at J; junction bases unmatched: 13. The CDR3 length is 18 residues. CDR3 coding DNA: TGTGCCAGCAGTTACTCTCCACGGGACAGGGAAGGTAAATACGAGCAGTACTTC. Amino acid sequence: CASSYSPRDREGKYEQYF.

The rearrangement uses TRBV3-1 (or the pseudogene TRBV3-2) and TRBJ1-2; no definite D call. The CDR3 loop spans 15 amino acids. Trimming shortened V by 0 bases and J by 0 bases, and 8 bases separated the two germline ends. CDR1 LGHDT and CDR2 YNNKEL come from the germline V gene (reference sequence). CDR3 sequence (DNA): TGTGCCAGCAGCCAAGATCCCCTTACTAACTATGGCTACACCTTC. Translating gives CASSQDPLTNYGYTF.

The V gene is TRBV4-1, the J gene TRBJ1-1; no definite D call. Germline V gives CDR1 MGHRA, CDR2 YSYEKL. V dropped 1 base and J dropped 6 bases, with 12 bases sitting between them. The CDR3 runs to 14 residues. The CDR3 sequence is CASSQVPRGAEAFF. The CDR3 nucleotides read TGCGCCAGCAGCCAAGTACCCCGGGGTGCTGAAGCTTTCTTT.

The genes are TRBV19 and TRBJ1-5; 8 positions agree with TRBD1. V lost 5 bases to trimming and J lost 2 bases; unmatched junction nucleotides: 8. CDR1 and CDR2 (germline): LNHDA, SQIVND (reference sequence). There are 16 residues in the CDR3. The CDR3 sequence: CASSFSPGQGNQPQHF. CDR3 coding DNA: TGTGCCAGTAGTTTCTCACCGGGACAGGGCAATCAGCCCCAGCATTTT.

The chain has TRBV6-5 and TRBJ1-1; no clear D gene. CDR3 length equals 15 residues. V lost 2 bases and J lost 1, with 11 bases in between. Germline CDR1 MNHEY, CDR2 SVGAGI. Here the CDR3 reads CASSYRRTGNTEAFF. CDR3 coding DNA: TGTGCCAGCAGTTACCGGAGGACGGGGAACACTGAAGCTTTCTTT.

The chain recombines TRBV6-5 with TRBJ1-2, with a tentative D call TRBD1 (5 bases). V lost 5 bases, J lost 7 bases, and 11 bases lay in between. From germline, CDR1 is MNHEY and CDR2 SVGAGI. The CDR3 extends over 12 amino acids. CDR3 in amino acids: CASSPGTGGYTF. CDR3 sequence (DNA): TGTGCCAGCAGTCCCGGGACTGGTGGCTACACCTTC.

This clone was detected only a few times. J is TRBJ2-5 and V is TRBV24-1; TRBD2 aligns across 15 bases. The CDR3 totals 16 residues. Germline V lookup: CDR1 KGHDR, CDR2 SFDVKD. J lost 5 bases, V lost 5 bases, and 5 bases had no gene match. The CDR3: CATSGTSGRAGETQYF. CDR3 coding DNA: TGTGCCACCAGTGGGACTAGCGGGAGGGCCGGGGAGACCCAGTACTTC.

The chain carries TRBV5-1 and TRBJ2-3, with 8 nucleotides matching TRBD1. CDR1 SGHRS and CDR2 YFSETQ come from the germline V gene. The V segment lost 4 bases and the J segment 1 base; nucleotides outside the gene matches: 5. The CDR3 runs 15 residues. Written as DNA, the CDR3 is TGCGCCAGCAGCCCTTCGGGACAGGGCACAGATACGCAGTATTTT. It translates to CASSPSGQGTDTQYF.

This clone has only a few counts. The chain uses TRBV4-1 and TRBJ1-1; D is unresolved. The CDR3 has 14 residues. From germline, CDR1 is MGHRA and CDR2 YSYEKL. V lost 1 base and J 1 base, leaving 7 bases between the germline ends. The CDR3 DNA sequence: TGCGCCAGCAGCCAAGTGAGGGCGAACACTGAAGCTTTCTTT. Translated: CASSQVRANTEAFF.

The chain has TRBV28 and TRBJ1-2; TRBD1 matches 7 bases. V shed 9 bases and J 4 bases; nucleotides not matched to a gene: 11. The CDR3 length is 14 residues. From germline, CDR1 is MDHEN and CDR2 SYDVKM. CDR3 residues: CASARTGVGYGYTF. CDR3 DNA: TGTGCCAGTGCCCGCACAGGGGTAGGCTATGGCTACACCTTC.

The J gene is TRBJ2-1, the V gene TRBV7-9; TRBD2 is a possible D gene (7 bases). The V gene's germline CDR1 is SEHNR and CDR2 FQNEAQ (reference sequence). The CDR3 has 17 residues. Trimming pared 1 base from V and 6 bases from J, leaving 19 bases between. The CDR3 sequence: CASSLVRGPFFRNEQFF. In DNA, the CDR3 is TGTGCCAGCAGCTTAGTGCGGGGGCCCTTTTTTCGCAATGAGCAGTTCTTC.

In its sample, this clone was seen once. The V and J genes are TRBV6-5 and TRBJ2-7; D ambiguous. V shed 4 bases and J shed 2 bases, with 12 bases lying between them. Germline CDR1 MNHEY, CDR2 SVGAGI. The length of the CDR3 is 14 residues. CDR3 region: CASSLIDATYEQYF. The CDR3 coding sequence is TGTGCCAGCAGTTTGATCGATGCGACCTACGAGCAGTACTTC.

V is TRBV29-1 and J is TRBJ1-1; no clear D. The CDR3 is made up of 11 amino acids. Germline V CDR1 and CDR2: SQVTM, ANQGSEA. Trimming left V 4 bases short and J 8 bases short, with 11 bases between. In DNA form, the CDR3 reads TGCAGCGTTGTGGGTGACTCAGAAGCTTTCTTT. As protein: CSVVGDSEAFF.